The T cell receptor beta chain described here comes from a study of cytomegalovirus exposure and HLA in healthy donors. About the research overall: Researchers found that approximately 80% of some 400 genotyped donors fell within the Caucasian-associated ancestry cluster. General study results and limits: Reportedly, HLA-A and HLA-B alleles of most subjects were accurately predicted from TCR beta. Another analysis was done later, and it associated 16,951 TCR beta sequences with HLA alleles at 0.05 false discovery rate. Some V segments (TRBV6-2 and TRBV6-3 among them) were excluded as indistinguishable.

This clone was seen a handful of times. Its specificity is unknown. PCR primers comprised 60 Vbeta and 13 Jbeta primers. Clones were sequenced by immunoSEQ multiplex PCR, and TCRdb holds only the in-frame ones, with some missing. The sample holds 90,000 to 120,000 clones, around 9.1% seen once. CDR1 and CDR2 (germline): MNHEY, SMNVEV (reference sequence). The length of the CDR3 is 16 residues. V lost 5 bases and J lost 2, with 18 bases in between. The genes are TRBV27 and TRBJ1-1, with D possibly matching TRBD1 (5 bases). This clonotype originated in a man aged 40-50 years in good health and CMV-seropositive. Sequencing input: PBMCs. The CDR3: CASSPILGPDNTEAFF. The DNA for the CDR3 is TGTGCCAGCAGTCCCATATTGGGGCCCGACAACACTGAAGCTTTCTTT.